The 10 T cell receptor beta chains below were found in one sample sequenced in a study of shared clonotypes between healthy human individuals. Produced via immunoSEQ multiplex PCR; TCRdb's table is partial and in-frame only. The data contain about 2.4 million clones, 93% of them singletons. Specimen: naive CD4+ T cells from PBMCs. Subset: CD45RA+ positively selected. The receptors stem from a man between 18 and 29 years old in good health. Some clones in this sample may be carry-over from other donors' samples.

V gene TRBV28 combines with J gene TRBJ1-1; 7 bases are shared with TRBD1. From germline, CDR1 is MDHEN and CDR2 SYDVKM. The junction had 5 bases not matched to a gene; V was cut back by 2 bases and J by 5 bases. This CDR3 is built from 14 residues. The DNA for the CDR3 is TGTGCCAGCAGTTTACGGGCAGGGGGTACTGAAGCTTTCTTT. Its protein is CASSLRAGGTEAFF.

This chain joins TRBV10-3 and TRBJ2-1, with 10 positions matching TRBD2. Germline CDR1 is ENHRY and CDR2 is SYGVKD. The CDR3 sequence is 14 residues long. V shed 6 bases, J shed 10 bases, and the junction held 9 bases outside the gene matches. CDR3 loop: CAIRSGRAGGEQFF. As DNA, the CDR3 is TGTGCCATCAGGAGCGGGAGGGCCGGAGGGGAGCAGTTCTTC.

This clone occurred once. The rearrangement uses TRBV6-6 and TRBJ2-3, with D possibly being TRBD2 (6 bases). This CDR3 contains 14 residues. Germline V gene data show CDR1 as MNHNY and CDR2 as SVGAGI (reference sequence). The V and J ends lost 0 bases and 2 bases respectively, with 6 bases between them. The DNA of the CDR3 is TGTGCCAGCAGTTACTCGGACTACACAGATACGCAGTATTTT. Its protein is CASSYSDYTDTQYF.

This rearrangement joins TRBV10-1 to TRBJ2-7; D remains unclear. CDR3 length equals 15 residues. The V end was cut by 7 bases, the J end by 1 base, with 17 bases between. Per the germline V gene, CDR1 is WNHNN and CDR2 is SYGVQD (reference sequence). CDR3 sequence: CASTRKGLSSYEQYF. DNA of the CDR3: TGCGCCAGCACCCGGAAGGGCTTATCGTCCTACGAGCAGTACTTC.

The chain links TRBV20-1 to TRBJ2-3; D might be TRBD2 (7 bases). The germline V gene has CDR1 DFQATT and CDR2 SNEGSKA (reference sequence). This CDR3 is built from 11 residues. Trimming took 6 bases from V and 10 from J, leaving 14 bases between them. The CDR3 DNA is TGCAGTGCCCCAAGGGGGGGGGCGCAGTATTTT. Translated, it gives CSAPRGGAQYF.

The V gene is TRBV7-9, the J gene TRBJ2-3, with 8 positions matching TRBD2. With V trimmed by 1 base and J by 5 bases, 5 bases remained unmatched. CDR3 length equals 15 residues. Germline loops: CDR1 SEHNR, CDR2 FQNEAQ (reference sequence). CDR3 sequence (DNA): TGTGCCAGCAGCTTAGACGGGAGGGCGGAAGATACGCAGTATTTT. Its protein product is CASSLDGRAEDTQYF. Using reference TRBV7-9 and TRBJ2-3 for the parts outside the CDR3, the full variable domain is DTGVSQNPRHKITKRGQNVTFRCDPISEHNRLYWYRQTLGQGPEFLTYFQNEAQLEKSRLLSDRFSAERPKGSFSTLEIQRTEQGDSAMYLCASSLDGRAEDTQYFGPGTRLTVL.

As regards this clone: The sample holds other DNA sequences that translate to the same CDR3. The chain combines TRBV6-1 with TRBJ2-5; 12 bases agree with TRBD1. The V segment lost 6 bases and the J segment 5 bases; nucleotides outside the gene matches: 4. The length of the CDR3 is 14 residues. Germline V gene sequence: CDR1 MNHNS, CDR2 SASEGT. CDR3 sequence: CASRGTGGRETQYF. CDR3 DNA sequence: TGTGCCAGCAGGGGGACAGGGGGCAGGGAGACCCAGTACTTC.

The chain carries TRBV2 and TRBJ2-3; 12 nucleotides match TRBD1. Germline V CDR1 and CDR2: SNHLY, FYNNEI. The length of the CDR3 is 19 residues. With 6 bases clipped from V and 0 bases from J, the junction kept 13 bases outside the gene matches. The CDR3 sequence is CASRPGQGADAPSTDTQYF. CDR3 sequence (DNA): TGTGCCAGCAGACCGGGACAGGGGGCGGATGCCCCTAGCACAGATACGCAGTATTTT. The whole variable domain, remainder taken from reference TRBV2 and TRBJ2-3, is EPEVTQTPSHQVTQMGQEVILRCVPISNHLYFYWYRQILGQKVEFLVSFYNNEISEKSEIFDDQFSVERPDGSNFTLKIRSTKLEDSAMYFCASRPGQGADAPSTDTQYFGPGTRLTVL.

V and J are TRBV25-1 and TRBJ1-2; TRBD1 might be the D (5 bases). The CDR3 has 14 residues. Trimming pared 6 bases from V and 4 bases from J, leaving 15 bases between. Germline assignment: CDR1 MGHDK and CDR2 SYGVNS. The CDR3 spells CASRRQGPFYGYTF. The CDR3 DNA sequence: TGTGCCAGCAGGAGGCAGGGCCCCTTCTATGGCTACACCTTC.

The rearrangement uses TRBV5-1 and TRBJ2-5, with TRBD2 as a possible D gene (5 bases). CDR3 length: 15 residues. Germline loops: CDR1 SGHRS, CDR2 YFSETQ. The V gene lost 4 bases and the J gene lost 5 bases, with 18 bases spanning the gap. CDR3 sequence reads: CASSDYGGRSETQYF. The CDR3 nucleotides are TGCGCCAGCAGCGACTATGGAGGCAGGTCGGAGACCCAGTACTTC.